A single count supports the clone carrying this T cell receptor beta chain. The antigen is unknown. These data are taken from a study of cytomegalovirus exposure and HLA in healthy donors. Study-wide findings and caveats: Per a later analysis, HLA-associated TCR beta chains showed more clonal expansion than other, equally common TCR beta chains. Earlier findings revealed that most TCR beta V segments proved productive either about 87% or about 30% of the time. Across HLA loci, a later analysis found differing TCR association rates, with DRB1 most and HLA-C fewest.

13 Jbeta primers and 60 Vbeta primers were used for the PCR. Per the original data handling: A follow-up analysis tallied tens of millions of unique TCR beta chains, roughly 11 million shared. Clones were read by immunoSEQ multiplex PCR, and TCRdb kept only the in-frame ones, dropping some. Clone size and the V and J calls come from that table; the DNA yielded D and trimming. The table has over 150,000 clones, 75% to 85% seen once. CDR3 length: 14 residues. Trimming left V 3 bases short and J 4 bases short, with 10 bases between. Germline CDR1 and CDR2: MNHEY and SVGAGI. The source is a man between 25 and 39 years old in good health and CMV-seropositive. The sample taken for sequencing was PBMCs. The J gene is TRBJ1-5, the V gene TRBV6-5; D might be TRBD1 (5 bases). The CDR3 DNA reads TGTGCCAGCAGTTATGCCAGGGCGAATCAGCCCCAGCATTTT. It translates to CASSYARANQPQHF.